The present T cell receptor (beta chain) was sequenced within a study of cytomegalovirus exposure and HLA in healthy donors. Across the whole study: The same platform was used for the 120 or so validation repertoires as for the approximately 720 first-cohort repertoires, as reported in a later analysis. General study findings and limits: Cytomegalovirus status was reportedly diagnosed by the classifier with high specificity and sensitivity. Rare sequences made up most TCRs, while some public TCRs were found in many donors.

A remark on this clone: Its antigen is not known.

Measured with immunoSEQ multiplex PCR; TCRdb has only the in-frame clones, and not every one. Among around 120,000 clones, roughly 89% were seen once, and the ten largest hold about 1.9%. This receptor was taken from a woman between 18 and 30 years old in good health and CMV-seronegative. The sample comprised PBMCs.

In DNA form, the CDR3 reads TGTGCCAGCAGCTTAGTAGGGGGGGGCAGAGAGACCCAGTACTTC. Protein sequence: CASSLVGGGRETQYF. The V call is TRBV11-2, the J call TRBJ2-5, with a possible D match to TRBD2 (7 bases). Between the trimmed V and J ends, which lost 1 base and 4 bases, there was a span of 13 bases. Germline CDR1 and CDR2: SGHAT and FQNNGV. CDR3 length: 15 amino acids.